This TCR beta chain stems from a study of T cell repertoires in cytomegalovirus infection. Background on the study: Both a matching HLA type and CMV infection were indicated by public TCR beta signatures.

This CDR3 region has 15 residues. Trimming at V came to 4 bases and at J to 4 bases, leaving 8 bases not matched to a gene. This clonotype was recorded at least ten times. TCRdb reanalysed the reads using MiXCR and keeps one entry per CDR3 protein. The sample lists 500,000 to 600,000 distinct CDR3 sequences, more than 15% occurring once. The receptor's source is a human donor in good health (CMV status not recorded). Some clones in this sample may be carry-over from other donors' samples. The J gene is TRBJ1-2, the V gene TRBV12-3 or TRBV12-4; 8 bases are a match to TRBD1. The sample was CD8+ T cells from PBMCs. CDR3 in DNA: TGTGCCAGCAGTTCGATAGAGGACAGGGCCTATGGCTACACCTTC. Encoded protein: CASSSIEDRAYGYTF.